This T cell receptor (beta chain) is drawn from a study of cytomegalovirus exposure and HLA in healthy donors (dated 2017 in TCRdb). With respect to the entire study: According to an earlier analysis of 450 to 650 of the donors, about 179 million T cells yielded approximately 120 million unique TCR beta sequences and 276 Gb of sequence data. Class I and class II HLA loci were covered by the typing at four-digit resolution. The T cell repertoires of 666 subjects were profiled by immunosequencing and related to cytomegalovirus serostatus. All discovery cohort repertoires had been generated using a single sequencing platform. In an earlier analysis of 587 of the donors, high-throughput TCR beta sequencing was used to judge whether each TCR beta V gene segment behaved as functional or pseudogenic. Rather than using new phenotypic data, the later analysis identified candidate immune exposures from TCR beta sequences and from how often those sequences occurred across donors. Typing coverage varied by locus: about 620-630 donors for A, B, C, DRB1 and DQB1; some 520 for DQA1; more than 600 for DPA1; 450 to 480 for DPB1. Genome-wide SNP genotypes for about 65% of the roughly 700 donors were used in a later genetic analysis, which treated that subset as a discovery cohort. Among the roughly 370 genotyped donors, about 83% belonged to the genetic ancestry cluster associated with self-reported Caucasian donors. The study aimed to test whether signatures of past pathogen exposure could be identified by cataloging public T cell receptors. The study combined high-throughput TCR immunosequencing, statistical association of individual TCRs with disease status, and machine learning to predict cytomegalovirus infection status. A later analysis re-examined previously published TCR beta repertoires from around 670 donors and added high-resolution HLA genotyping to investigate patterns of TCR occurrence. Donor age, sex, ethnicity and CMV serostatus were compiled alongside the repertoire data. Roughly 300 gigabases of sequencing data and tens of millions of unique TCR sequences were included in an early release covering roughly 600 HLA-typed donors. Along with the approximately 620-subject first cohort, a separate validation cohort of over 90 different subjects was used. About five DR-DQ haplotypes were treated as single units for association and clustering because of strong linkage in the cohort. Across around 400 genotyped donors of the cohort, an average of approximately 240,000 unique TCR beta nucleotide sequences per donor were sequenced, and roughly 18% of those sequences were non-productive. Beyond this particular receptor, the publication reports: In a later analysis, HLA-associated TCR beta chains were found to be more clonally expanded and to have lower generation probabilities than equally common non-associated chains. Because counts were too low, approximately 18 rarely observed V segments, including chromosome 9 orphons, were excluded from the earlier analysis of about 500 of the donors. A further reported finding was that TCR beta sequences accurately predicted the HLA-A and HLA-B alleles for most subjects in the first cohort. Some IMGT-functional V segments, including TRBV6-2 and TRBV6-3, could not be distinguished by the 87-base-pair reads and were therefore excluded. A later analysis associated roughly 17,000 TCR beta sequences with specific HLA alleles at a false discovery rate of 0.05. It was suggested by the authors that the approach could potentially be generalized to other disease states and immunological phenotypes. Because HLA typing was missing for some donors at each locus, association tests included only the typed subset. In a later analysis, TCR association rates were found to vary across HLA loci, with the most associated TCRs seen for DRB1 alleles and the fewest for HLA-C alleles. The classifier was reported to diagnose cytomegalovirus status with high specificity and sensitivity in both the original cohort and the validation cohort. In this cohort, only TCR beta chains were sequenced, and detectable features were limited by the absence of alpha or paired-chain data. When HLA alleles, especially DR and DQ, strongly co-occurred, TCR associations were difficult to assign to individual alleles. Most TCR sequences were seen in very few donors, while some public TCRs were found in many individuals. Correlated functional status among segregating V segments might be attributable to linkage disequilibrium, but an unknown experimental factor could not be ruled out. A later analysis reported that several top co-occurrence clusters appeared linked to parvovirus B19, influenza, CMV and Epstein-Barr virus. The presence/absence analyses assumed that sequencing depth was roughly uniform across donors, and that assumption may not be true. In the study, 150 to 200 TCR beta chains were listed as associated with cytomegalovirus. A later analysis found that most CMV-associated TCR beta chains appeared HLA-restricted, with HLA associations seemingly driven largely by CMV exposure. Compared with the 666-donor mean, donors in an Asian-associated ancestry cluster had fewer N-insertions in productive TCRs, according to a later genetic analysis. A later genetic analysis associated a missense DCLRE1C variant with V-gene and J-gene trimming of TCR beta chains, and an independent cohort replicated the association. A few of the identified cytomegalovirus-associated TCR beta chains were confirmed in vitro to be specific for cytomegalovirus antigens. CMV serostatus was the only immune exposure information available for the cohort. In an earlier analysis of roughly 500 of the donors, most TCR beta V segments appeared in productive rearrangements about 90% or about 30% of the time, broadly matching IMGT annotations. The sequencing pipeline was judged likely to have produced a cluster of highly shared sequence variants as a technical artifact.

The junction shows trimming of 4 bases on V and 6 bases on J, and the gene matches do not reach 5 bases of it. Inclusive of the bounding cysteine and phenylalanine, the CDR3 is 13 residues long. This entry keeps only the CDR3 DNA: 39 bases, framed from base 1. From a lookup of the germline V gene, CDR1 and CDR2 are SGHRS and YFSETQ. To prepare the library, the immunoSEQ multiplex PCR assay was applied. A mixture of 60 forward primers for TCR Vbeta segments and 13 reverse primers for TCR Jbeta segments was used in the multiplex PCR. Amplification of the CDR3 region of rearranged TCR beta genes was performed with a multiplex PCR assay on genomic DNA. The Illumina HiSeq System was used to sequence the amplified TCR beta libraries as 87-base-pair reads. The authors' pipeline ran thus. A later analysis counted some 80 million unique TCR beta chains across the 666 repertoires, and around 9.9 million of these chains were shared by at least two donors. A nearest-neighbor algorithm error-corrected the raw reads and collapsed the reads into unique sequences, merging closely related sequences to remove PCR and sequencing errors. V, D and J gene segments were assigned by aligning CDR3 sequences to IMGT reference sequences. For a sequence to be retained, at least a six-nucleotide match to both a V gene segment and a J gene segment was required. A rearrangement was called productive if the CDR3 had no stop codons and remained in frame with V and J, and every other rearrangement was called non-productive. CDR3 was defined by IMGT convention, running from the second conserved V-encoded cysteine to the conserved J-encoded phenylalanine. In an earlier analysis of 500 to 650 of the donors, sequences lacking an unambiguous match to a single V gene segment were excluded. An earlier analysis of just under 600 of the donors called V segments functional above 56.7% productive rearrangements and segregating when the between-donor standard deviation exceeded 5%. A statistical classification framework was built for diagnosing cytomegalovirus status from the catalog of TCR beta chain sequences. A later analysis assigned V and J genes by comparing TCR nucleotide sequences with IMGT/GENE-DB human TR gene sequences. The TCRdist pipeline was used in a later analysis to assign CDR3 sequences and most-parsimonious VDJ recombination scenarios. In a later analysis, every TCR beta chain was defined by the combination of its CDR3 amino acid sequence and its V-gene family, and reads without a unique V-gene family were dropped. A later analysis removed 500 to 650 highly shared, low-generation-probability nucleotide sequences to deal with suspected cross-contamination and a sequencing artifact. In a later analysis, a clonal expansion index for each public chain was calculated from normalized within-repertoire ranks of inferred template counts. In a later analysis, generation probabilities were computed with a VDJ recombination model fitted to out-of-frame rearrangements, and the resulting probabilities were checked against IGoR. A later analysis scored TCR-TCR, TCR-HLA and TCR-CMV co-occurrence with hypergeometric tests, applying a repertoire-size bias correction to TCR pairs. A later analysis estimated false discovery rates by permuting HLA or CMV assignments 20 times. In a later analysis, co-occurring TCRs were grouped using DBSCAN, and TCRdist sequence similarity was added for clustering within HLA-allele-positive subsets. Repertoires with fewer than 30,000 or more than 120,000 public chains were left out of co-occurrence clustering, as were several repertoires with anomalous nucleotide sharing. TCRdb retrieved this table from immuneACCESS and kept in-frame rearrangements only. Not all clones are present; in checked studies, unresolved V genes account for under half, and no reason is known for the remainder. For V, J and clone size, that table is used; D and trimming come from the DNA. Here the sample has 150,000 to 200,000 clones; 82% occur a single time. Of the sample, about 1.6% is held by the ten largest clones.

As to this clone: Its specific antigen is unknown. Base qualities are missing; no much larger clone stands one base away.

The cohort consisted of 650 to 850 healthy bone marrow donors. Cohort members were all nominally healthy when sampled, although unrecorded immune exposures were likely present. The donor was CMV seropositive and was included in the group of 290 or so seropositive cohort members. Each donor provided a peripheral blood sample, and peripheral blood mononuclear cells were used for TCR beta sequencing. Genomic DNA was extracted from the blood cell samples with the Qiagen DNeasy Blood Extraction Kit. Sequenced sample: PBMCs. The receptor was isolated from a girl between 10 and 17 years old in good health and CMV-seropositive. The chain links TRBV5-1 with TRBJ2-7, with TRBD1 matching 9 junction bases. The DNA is TGCGCCAGCAGCCGAGGGACAGGGCCCGAGCAGTACTTC. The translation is CASSRGTGPEQYF.